Below are 20 T cell receptor beta chains sequenced from a single sample in a study of blood T cell repertoires in COVID-19. Generated by immunoSEQ multiplex PCR, the TCRdb table keeps only in-frame clones and is missing some. This sample yields 100,000 to 120,000 clones, of which roughly 90% are seen a single time; 6.5% to 10% belongs to the top ten. Sequenced input: peripheral blood. The receptor source for this set is a woman in her 70s who had recovered from COVID-19.

This chain uses TRBV10-3 with TRBJ2-7; 9 bases fit TRBD1. Trimming cost V 7 bases and J 2 bases; bases outside gene matches: 3. The CDR3 contains 13 residues. Germline V gene data show CDR1 as ENHRY and CDR2 as SYGVKD. The CDR3 nucleotides are TGTGCCATCAACCGACAGGGGGCCTACGAGCAGTACTTC. It codes for CAINRQGAYEQYF.

The J gene is TRBJ2-3, the V gene TRBV6-5; 10 nucleotides match TRBD2. In germline, CDR1 is MNHEY, CDR2 SVGAGI. V dropped 2 bases and J dropped 2; count of bases not matched to a gene: 4. The CDR3 contains 16 residues. CDR3 sequence (DNA): TGTGCCAGCAGTTACCAGCTAGCGGGGGCCACAGATACGCAGTATTTT. Protein: CASSYQLAGATDTQYF.

The chain carries TRBV10-3 and TRBJ2-7; 12 nucleotides align to TRBD2. Germline V gene sequence: CDR1 ENHRY, CDR2 SYGVKD. V shed 6 bases and J 8 bases; nucleotides not matched to a gene: 17. The CDR3 has 17 amino acids. The CDR3 reads CAISSATSGGILRQQYF. The CDR3 nucleotides read TGTGCCATCAGCTCCGCAACTAGCGGGGGGATATTAAGGCAGCAGTACTTC.

This clone was observed a single time. V usage is TRBV4-2 and J usage is TRBJ2-3; tentative D call: TRBD2 (6 bases). This CDR3 contains 19 residues. Deletions cut 0 bases from V and 4 bases from J, with 23 bases between. The germline V gene encodes CDR1 LGHNA and CDR2 YNFKEQ. The CDR3 loop is CASSQEILGVAGIPDTQYF. The CDR3 bases are TGTGCCAGCAGCCAAGAGATTTTGGGTGTTGCGGGAATCCCAGATACGCAGTATTTT.

The gene calls are TRBV27 and TRBJ1-6; 9 bases map to TRBD1. With 7 bases clipped from V and 4 bases from J, the junction kept 2 bases outside the gene matches. CDR3 size: 14 residues. Germline assignment: CDR1 MNHEY and CDR2 SMNVEV (reference sequence). The chain's CDR3 is CASKTGGYNSPLHF. The DNA for the CDR3 is TGTGCCAGCAAGACAGGGGGTTATAATTCACCCCTCCACTTT.

The chain recombines TRBV27 with TRBJ1-6, with D possibly matching TRBD1 (5 bases). Germline V gives CDR1 MNHEY, CDR2 SMNVEV (reference sequence). With 5 bases removed from V and 7 bases from J, the gap between germline ends came to 15 bases. The CDR3 totals 15 residues. CDR3 in DNA: TGTGCCAGCAGTGGTCTGACAGTGAGCAATTCACCCCTCCACTTT. The encoded protein is CASSGLTVSNSPLHF.

The chain has TRBV7-2 and TRBJ2-3, with TRBD2 matching 9 bases. With 5 bases clipped from V and 2 bases from J, the junction kept 8 bases outside the gene matches. CDR1 SGHTA and CDR2 FQGNSA come from the germline V gene. The CDR3 runs 16 residues. The CDR3 is CASSPQSGRLTDTQYF. The CDR3 DNA reads as TGTGCCAGCAGCCCCCAGAGCGGGAGGCTCACAGATACGCAGTATTTT.

This chain uses TRBV7-2 with TRBJ2-7, with D hard to call. The V end lost 1 base, the J end lost 2 bases, and 9 bases lay between the germline ends. Germline V gene sequence: CDR1 SGHTA, CDR2 FQGNSA. The CDR3 is made up of 14 amino acids. The CDR3, as DNA: TGTGCCAGCAGCTTAGGGGCTTGGACCTACGAGCAGTACTTC. Protein product: CASSLGAWTYEQYF.

The sample holds one count of this clone. V and J are TRBV28 and TRBJ1-3; a possible D gene is TRBD1 (6 bases). Germline-derived CDR1 and CDR2 are MDHEN and SYDVKM. Trimming removed 4 bases at V and 5 bases at J, with 12 bases between. This CDR3 is built from 14 residues. DNA for the CDR3: TGTGCCAGCAGTTACGCAGGGGAGCGAAACACCATATATTTT. Protein product: CASSYAGERNTIYF. The entire variable domain, with the rest obtained from reference TRBV28 and TRBJ1-3, is as follows: DVKVTQSSRYLVKRTGEKVFLECVQDMDHENMFWYRQDPGLGLRLIYFSYDVKMKEKGDIPEGYSVSREKKERFSLILESASTNQTSMYLCASSYAGERNTIYFGEGSWLTVV.

The V and J genes are TRBV12-3 or TRBV12-4 and TRBJ2-1; D might be TRBD2 (6 bases). V gave up 1 base and J gave up 7 bases, with 8 bases separating them. The CDR3 extends over 13 amino acids. In DNA form, the CDR3 reads TGTGCCAGCAGTTTAGTGGAGGGGAATGAGCAGTTCTTC. Translation: CASSLVEGNEQFF.

The chain recombines TRBV3-1 (or the pseudogene TRBV3-2) with TRBJ2-6, with 7 bases fitting TRBD1. The CDR3 loop spans 14 amino acids. Germline CDR1 is LGHDT and CDR2 is YNNKEL (reference sequence). J gave up 3 bases and V 7 bases, and 3 bases lay outside the gene matches. CDR3 protein: CASMDRFGANVLTF. The CDR3 DNA is TGTGCCAGCATGGACAGGTTTGGGGCCAACGTCCTGACTTTC.

This sequence joins TRBV18 and TRBJ1-3, with D perhaps matching TRBD1 (6 bases). V lost 3 bases and J 0 bases, leaving 15 bases between the germline ends. The germline V gene encodes CDR1 KGHSH and CDR2 LQKENI. CDR3 size: 17 residues. The CDR3 here is CASSPQLTGSSGNTIYF. Here the CDR3 DNA reads TGTGCCAGCTCACCCCAACTTACAGGGTCCTCTGGAAACACCATATATTTT. The entire variable domain, with the rest obtained from reference TRBV18 and TRBJ1-3, is as follows: NAGVMQNPRHLVRRRGQEARLRCSPMKGHSHVYWYRQLPEEGLKFMVYLQKENIIDESGMPKERFSAEFPKEGPSILRIQQVVRGDSAAYFCASSPQLTGSSGNTIYFGEGSWLTVV.

This sequence joins TRBV9 and TRBJ2-3; D might be TRBD2 (7 bases). Germline V gene lookup returns CDR1 SGDLS and CDR2 YYNGEE. The CDR3 spans 16 residues. The V end lost 6 bases, the J end lost 4 bases, and 21 bases lay between the germline ends. The CDR3 bases are TGTGCCAGCACCCCGGGGGGCCTCCGAGTCGCAGATACGCAGTATTTT. This codes for CASTPGGLRVADTQYF. Together with reference TRBV9 and TRBJ2-3, the CDR3 gives the full variable domain: DSGVTQTPKHLITATGQRVTLRCSPRSGDLSVYWYQQSLDQGLQFLIQYYNGEERAKGNILERFSAQQFPDLHSELNLSSLELGDSALYFCASTPGGLRVADTQYFGPGTRLTVL.

The chain combines TRBV19 with TRBJ2-3, with TRBD1 identical over 7 bases. V lost 9 bases, J lost 4 bases, and 10 bases stayed unmatched. This CDR3 has 14 residues. CDR1 is LNHDA, CDR2 SQIVND, per germline (reference sequence). The CDR3 coding sequence is TGTGCCAGCGGGGTGACAGGGAAGGCAGATACGCAGTATTTT. It translates to CASGVTGKADTQYF.

The chain joins TRBV30 to TRBJ2-2; 8 positions match TRBD2. The CDR3 loop spans 14 amino acids. Germline lookup yields CDR1 GTSNPN and CDR2 SVGIG (reference sequence). V trimming: 2 bases; J trimming: 5 bases; junction bases outside the gene matches: 4. CDR3 residues: CAWSLSGGTGELFF. In DNA form, the CDR3 reads TGTGCCTGGAGTTTGAGCGGGGGAACCGGGGAGCTGTTTTTT.

The chain employs TRBV4-1 and TRBJ2-6; 9 bases agree with TRBD2. Germline-derived CDR1 and CDR2 are MGHRA and YSYEKL. The CDR3 runs 17 residues. V dropped 4 bases and J dropped 3; count of bases not matched to a gene: 7. CDR3 region: CASSPTGTSYGANVLTF. CDR3 sequence (DNA): TGCGCCAGCAGCCCAACCGGGACTAGCTATGGGGCCAACGTCCTGACTTTC.

This sequence joins TRBV7-2 and TRBJ2-3; weak D call: TRBD2 (6 bases). The germline V and J ends were trimmed by 8 bases and 4 bases, with 22 bases remaining between them. Germline V gene data show CDR1 as SGHTA and CDR2 as FQGNSA. The CDR3 runs 16 residues. CDR3 sequence reads: CASSNPRDWGADTQYF. In DNA form, the CDR3 reads TGTGCCAGCTCTAATCCCCGGGACTGGGGTGCAGATACGCAGTATTTT.

This rearrangement joins TRBV4-1 to TRBJ1-2; possible D gene TRBD1, 5 bases. CDR1 and CDR2 from the germline V gene are MGHRA and YSYEKL. There are 14 residues in the CDR3. Deletions cut 0 bases from V and 6 bases from J, with 11 bases between. CDR3 region: CASSQDPTGDGYTF. The CDR3 DNA sequence: TGCGCCAGCAGCCAAGATCCTACAGGTGATGGCTACACCTTC.

This clone was detected only a few times. The genes are TRBV7-9 and TRBJ2-7; possible D gene TRBD2, 7 bases. V was shortened by 5 bases and J by 7 bases, with 21 bases between the two germline ends. The CDR3 runs to 15 residues. CDR1 SEHNR and CDR2 FQNEAQ come from the germline V gene (reference sequence). This chain's CDR3 is CASSPQGGPKEEQYF. For the CDR3, the DNA is TGTGCCAGCAGCCCACAGGGAGGGCCAAAGGAGGAGCAGTACTTC.

In this sample, this clone turned up once. This chain uses TRBV7-9 with TRBJ2-2; 11 bases line up with TRBD1. Trimming took 5 bases from V and 7 from J; bases not matched to a gene: 9. This CDR3 has 16 residues. Germline V gene data show CDR1 as SEHNR and CDR2 as FQNEAQ (reference sequence). This CDR3 is CASSNTGTGGGGELFF. DNA for the CDR3: TGTGCCAGCAGCAACACCGGGACAGGGGGAGGCGGGGAGCTGTTTTTT.